This is a list of T cell receptor beta chains from one sample in a study of long-term antiretroviral therapy in people with HIV. The protocol was immunoSEQ multiplex PCR, while the TCRdb copy is restricted to in-frame clones and leaves out a portion. The sample lists approximately 26,000 clones, about 90% occurring once. Sequencing used unsorted PBMCs, obtained 1.8 years after starting antiretroviral therapy. All receptors derive from a woman younger than 30 with HIV. CDR3s leave out the opening cysteine and the closing phenylalanine or tryptophan.

j_gene,v_gene,CDR3aa
TRBJ1-5,TRBV19,ASSGIQGGNQPQH
TRBJ2-2,TRBV6-5,ASSYSPSATGELF
TRBJ2-1,TRBV7-8,ASSSTGSSYNEQF
TRBJ2-5,TRBV27,ASSRGFQETQY
TRBJ2-7,TRBV28,ASSLGTSREQY
TRBJ2-2,TRBV6-6,ASSFGPNTGELF
TRBJ2-7,TRBV19,ASSITGAQIYEQY
TRBJ2-5,TRBV28,ASRTYQETQY
TRBJ2-6,TRBV5-4,ASSPGGPGANVLT
TRBJ2-5,TRBV7-9,ASSSLGPIKKSERETQY
TRBJ2-5,TRBV7-9,ASSFDPGTSGGEETQY
TRBJ2-7,TRBV4-3,ASSQDTETSGNYEQY
TRBJ2-7,TRBV23-1,ASSQPWRRPEQY
TRBJ2-1,TRBV11-1,ASSRSPGEGPNNEQF
TRBJ2-1,TRBV4-2,ASSRNRRNEQF
TRBJ1-2,TRBV28,ASSFLHANYGYT
TRBJ2-7,TRBV5-1,ASSLDGTYEQY
TRBJ2-7,TRBV7-9,ASRSTGGNYYEQY
TRBJ2-5,TRBV2,ASSSTGKGSQETQY
TRBJ1-5,TRBV11-2,ASSLDVDTRQPQH
TRBJ2-1,TRBV6-5,ASSNGGGEQF
TRBJ2-2,TRBV4-3,ASSQELGTQAGGELF
TRBJ2-2,TRBV7-2,ASSWTRTGELF
TRBJ1-2,TRBV19,ASSIPGVGTSYGYT
TRBJ2-7,TRBV5-1,ASSLDVWADAYEQY
TRBJ1-4,TRBV6-6,ASAIQEKLF
TRBJ1-1,TRBV6-4,ASSPGPLGGTEAF
TRBJ2-2,TRBV4-3,ASSQGGFAGVGAGELF
TRBJ2-3,TRBV7-9,ASSPGAGPPTDTQY
TRBJ2-7,TRBV7-9,ASSSPLRVYEQY
TRBJ1-1,TRBV11-2,ASSGGATEAF
TRBJ2-5,TRBV4-1,ASSLVAGDAGKTQY
TRBJ1-3,TRBV4-1,ASSQEPTGRSGNTIY
TRBJ2-3,TRBV6-6,ASSYFRSGTDTQY
TRBJ2-1,TRBV5-1,ASSLDFGYNEQF
TRBJ2-3,TRBV9,ASRGAGGRDTQY
TRBJ2-7,TRBV29-1,SVEGWTGVSSDYEQY
TRBJ1-5,TRBV9,ASSPQGQGNQPQH
TRBJ2-7,TRBV7-9,ASSSTPYEQY
TRBJ1-3,TRBV5-1,ASSTSGGSGNTIY
TRBJ2-3,TRBV4-3,ASSQGVGLAADTQY
TRBJ2-7,TRBV6-6,ASSYPVFYEQY
TRBJ2-7,TRBV9,ASSTTGAPYEQY
TRBJ2-5,TRBV5-6,ASSWTFQETQY
TRBJ2-6,TRBV27,ASSLSPSGANVLT
TRBJ1-2,TRBV6-5,ASSYLRQGGNYGYT
TRBJ2-7,TRBV19,ASGGLADYEQY
TRBJ2-5,TRBV7-2,ASSLGGGRVRETQY
TRBJ2-7,TRBV27,ASSKGTSVSYEQY
TRBJ1-2,TRBV7-9,ASSSWDRDWDYGYT
TRBJ2-5,TRBV5-1,ASSLAETQY
TRBJ1-5,TRBV6-5,ASSYPRGSNQPQH
TRBJ2-3,TRBV7-8,ASSPRLASETTDTQY
TRBJ2-7,TRBV7-2,ASSPDRGDGEQY